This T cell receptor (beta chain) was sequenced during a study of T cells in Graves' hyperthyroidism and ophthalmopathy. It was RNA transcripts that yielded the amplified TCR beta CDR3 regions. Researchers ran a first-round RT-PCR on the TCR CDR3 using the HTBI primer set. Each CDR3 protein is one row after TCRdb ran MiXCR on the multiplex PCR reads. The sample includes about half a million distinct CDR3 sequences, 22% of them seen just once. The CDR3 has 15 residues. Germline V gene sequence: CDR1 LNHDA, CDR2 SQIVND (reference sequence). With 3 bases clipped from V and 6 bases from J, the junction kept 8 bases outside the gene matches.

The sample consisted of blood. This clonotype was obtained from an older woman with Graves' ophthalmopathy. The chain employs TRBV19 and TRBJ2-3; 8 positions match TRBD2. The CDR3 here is CASSIKAGGGDTQYF. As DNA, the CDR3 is TGTGCCAGTAGTATTAAGGCGGGAGGCGGGGATACGCAGTATTTT.